Reported below is one T cell receptor beta chain. What it binds is not known. These data are taken from a study of PD-1 blockade in classical Hodgkin lymphoma. Points from the study as a whole: Reported baseline diversity: healthy donors highest, relapsed/refractory patients lowest.

Per germline, CDR1 SGHNT and CDR2 YYREEE (reference sequence). Trimming removed 3 bases from V and 6 bases from J, with 19 bases in between. This CDR3 has 15 amino acids. Time point reported: cycle 4 day 1 (C4D1), after 6 weeks of nivolumab. Every patient had relapsed following autologous stem cell transplantation, and cohorts differed in brentuximab vedotin exposure. Data came from immunoSEQ multiplex PCR; TCRdb stores just in-frame clones and leaves some out. The repertoire holds over 80,000 clones, with approximately 78% as singletons. The source of this sequence is a human donor with classical Hodgkin lymphoma. Sequencing was performed on peripheral blood mononuclear cells (PBMCs), taken before the fourth cycle of nivolumab. The chain recombines TRBV5-4 with TRBJ2-7; D not certain. The CDR3 region is CASSYAARAVGEQYF. The CDR3, as DNA: TGTGCCAGCAGCTACGCAGCCCGGGCCGTGGGCGAGCAGTACTTC.